This T cell receptor (beta chain) was captured in a study of shared clonotypes between healthy human individuals. Here immunoSEQ multiplex PCR was the method, and the copy in TCRdb shows in-frame clones only, minus some. The sample includes 1.5 million to 1.9 million clones, 95% to 99% of them seen just once. Trimming removed 4 bases from V and 3 bases from J, with 15 bases in between. The length of the CDR3 is 14 residues. The germline V gene has CDR1 SQVTM and CDR2 ANQGSEA. Into CD45RA+ naive and CD45RA-negative memory subsets, the CD4+ cells were split. Sequencing was done on a sample of naive CD4+ T cells sorted from blood. Specified subset: CD45RA+ positively selected. This sequence was found in a man in his thirties or forties in good health. The chain combines TRBV29-1 with TRBJ2-5; perhaps TRBD2 as D (7 bases). CDR3 DNA sequence: TGCAGCGTTGGCCCCTCGGGGGGCGAAGAGACCCAGTACTTC. Translating it yields CSVGPSGGEETQYF. Drawing the rest from reference TRBV29-1 and TRBJ2-5, the complete variable domain is SAVISQKPSRDICQRGTSLTIQCQVDSQVTMMFWYRQQPGQSLTLIATANQGSEATYESGFVIDKFPISRPNLTFSTLTVSNMSPEDSSIYLCSVGPSGGEETQYFGPGTRLLVL.